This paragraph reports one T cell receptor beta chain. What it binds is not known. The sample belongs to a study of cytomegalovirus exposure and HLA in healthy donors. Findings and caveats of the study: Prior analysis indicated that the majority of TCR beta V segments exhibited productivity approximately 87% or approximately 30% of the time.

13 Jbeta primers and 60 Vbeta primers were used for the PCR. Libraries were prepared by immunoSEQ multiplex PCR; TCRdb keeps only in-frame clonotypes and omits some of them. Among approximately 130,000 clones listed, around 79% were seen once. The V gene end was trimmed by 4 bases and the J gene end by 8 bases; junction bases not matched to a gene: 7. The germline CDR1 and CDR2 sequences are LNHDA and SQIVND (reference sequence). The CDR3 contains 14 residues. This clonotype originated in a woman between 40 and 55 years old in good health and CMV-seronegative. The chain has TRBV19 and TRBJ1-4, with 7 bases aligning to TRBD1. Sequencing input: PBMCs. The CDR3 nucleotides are TGTGCCAGTAGTACGACAGGGAATAGCGAAAAACTGTTTTTT. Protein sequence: CASSTTGNSEKLFF.